Following are 21 T cell receptor beta chains from one sample sequenced in a study of blood T cell repertoires in COVID-19. Clones were sequenced by immunoSEQ multiplex PCR, and TCRdb holds only the in-frame ones, with some missing. Among some 100,000 clones, about 86% were seen once, and the ten largest hold about 5%. The sample consisted of peripheral blood. The receptor set was obtained from a human donor in a cohort sampled during active COVID-19.

The rearrangement uses TRBV6-5 and TRBJ2-7; 7 bases line up with TRBD1. This CDR3 has 15 amino acids. The germline V gene has CDR1 MNHEY and CDR2 SVGAGI. J lost 7 bases, V lost 2 bases, and 11 bases had no gene match. CDR3: CASSYARQGNYEQYF. CDR3 coding DNA: TGTGCCAGCAGTTACGCCCGACAGGGCAACTATGAGCAGTACTTC.

V gene TRBV6-5 combines with J gene TRBJ2-1; tentatively, D is TRBD1 (6 bases). Trimming stripped 9 bases from V and 7 bases from J, with 16 bases between. Germline V gene sequence: CDR1 MNHEY, CDR2 SVGAGI. The length of the CDR3 is 13 residues. The CDR3 loop reads CASARRGWNEQFF. DNA for the CDR3: TGTGCCAGTGCTCGCAGGGGTTGGAATGAGCAGTTCTTC.

This chain's CDR3 is CASSLAGQGFGEQYF. The CDR3 region has the DNA TGTGCCAGCAGTTTAGCCGGACAGGGGTTTGGCGAGCAGTACTTC. V and J are TRBV28 and TRBJ2-7; TRBD1 matches at 9 bases. J lost 6 bases, V lost 2 bases, and 8 bases had no gene match. The germline V gene encodes CDR1 MDHEN and CDR2 SYDVKM. The CDR3 loop spans 15 amino acids.

V usage is TRBV11-3 and J usage is TRBJ1-1, with 8 bases matching TRBD1. The CDR3 has 15 residues. CDR1 is SGHNT, CDR2 YENEEA, per germline. The junction had 11 bases not matched to a gene; V was cut back by 5 bases and J by 6 bases. The CDR3 DNA reads as TGTGCCAGCAGCAAGGACAGGGCCCCGACAGCTGAAGCTTTCTTT. Amino acids: CASSKDRAPTAEAFF.

The chain employs TRBV25-1 and TRBJ2-2; D perhaps matches TRBD1 (6 bases). The CDR3 loop spans 13 amino acids. Germline V gives CDR1 MGHDK, CDR2 SYGVNS. The ends were cut back, 7 bases at V and 8 bases at J, with 14 bases in the middle. CDR3 coding DNA: TGTGCCAGCATGAGGGTCGGGACAGGGGAGCTGTTTTTT. Protein: CASMRVGTGELFF.

The chain carries TRBV28 and TRBJ2-2; the D gene is possibly TRBD1 (5 bases). There are 16 residues in the CDR3. With 0 bases removed from V and 6 bases from J, the gap between germline ends came to 14 bases. Germline V gives CDR1 MDHEN, CDR2 SYDVKM. CDR3 nucleotides: TGTGCCAGCAGTTTATGGGCACAGGTTAATTCCGGGGAGCTGTTTTTT. The encoded protein is CASSLWAQVNSGELFF.

This chain links TRBV5-1 with TRBJ2-7; a weak D match, TRBD2 (6 bases). Germline V gene sequence: CDR1 SGHRS, CDR2 YFSETQ. Between the trimmed V and J ends, which lost 3 bases and 3 bases, there was a span of 10 bases. There are 13 residues in the CDR3. CDR3 in DNA: TGCGCCAGCAGCTCGGGACTGAACTACGAGCAGTACTTC. Its protein is CASSSGLNYEQYF.

The genes are TRBV19 and TRBJ2-7; D is perhaps TRBD2 (6 bases). This CDR3 has 15 residues. Germline lookup yields CDR1 LNHDA and CDR2 SQIVND (reference sequence). The ends were cut back, 5 bases at V and 2 bases at J, with 16 bases in the middle. The CDR3 DNA reads TGTGCCAGTAGTCGAGGCAGGGAGGTCACCTACGAGCAGTACTTC. This gives the protein CASSRGREVTYEQYF.

This chain uses TRBV27 with TRBJ2-1; D remains ambiguous. The CDR3 sequence is 14 residues long. In germline, CDR1 is MNHEY, CDR2 SMNVEV (reference sequence). The V end was cut by 1 base, the J end by 1 base, with 5 bases between. This CDR3 is CASSLLRSYNEQFF. CDR3 sequence (DNA): TGTGCCAGCAGTTTATTGCGTTCCTACAATGAGCAGTTCTTC.

This clone has more than one count but fewer than ten. The CDR3 reads CASSFRGVEQYF. The CDR3 DNA follows: TGTGCCAGCAGTTTCCGGGGGGTCGAGCAGTACTTC. The chain employs TRBV12-3 or TRBV12-4 and TRBJ2-7, with TRBD2 identical over 7 bases. With V trimmed by 3 bases and J by 6 bases, 2 bases remained unmatched. This CDR3 spans 12 amino acids.

V usage is TRBV14 and J usage is TRBJ2-3; D is undetermined. The CDR3 is 14 amino acids. Germline values: CDR1 SGHDN, CDR2 FVKESK. Trimming removed 5 bases from V and 2 bases from J, with 11 bases in between. This chain's CDR3 is CASSRDTHTDTQYF. The CDR3 nucleotides read TGTGCCAGCAGCAGAGACACACACACAGATACGCAGTATTTT.

The rearrangement links TRBV6-6 to TRBJ1-4; no firm D call. V shed 7 bases and J shed 8 bases, with 14 bases lying between them. Germline loops: CDR1 MNHNY, CDR2 SVGAGI (reference sequence). CDR3 length: 13 residues. This chain's CDR3 is CASTTARKEKLFF. CDR3 in DNA: TGTGCCAGCACTACCGCGCGGAAGGAAAAACTGTTTTTT.

The V and J genes are TRBV10-3 and TRBJ2-1, with TRBD1 matching 10 bases. The J segment lost 1 base and the V segment lost 5 bases, leaving 8 bases of the junction unmatched. Germline values: CDR1 ENHRY, CDR2 SYGVKD. The CDR3 length is 17 residues. The CDR3 DNA is TGTGCCATCAGTTCCCTCGGACAGGGGGGATCCTACAATGAGCAGTTCTTC. Its translation is CAISSLGQGGSYNEQFF.

This clone was recorded once. This sequence joins TRBV24-1 and TRBJ2-2; 7 nucleotides agree with TRBD2. Germline values: CDR1 KGHDR, CDR2 SFDVKD. Trimming took 4 bases from V and 7 from J; bases not matched to a gene: 5. The CDR3 length is 14 residues. Here the CDR3 DNA reads TGTGCCACCAGTGACCTCAGCGGGGTCGGGGAGCTGTTTTTT. As protein: CATSDLSGVGELFF.

Comments on this clone: The sample holds other DNA sequences that translate to the same CDR3. V gene TRBV6-5 combines with J gene TRBJ2-7; TRBD1 matches at 12 bases. Germline assignment: CDR1 MNHEY and CDR2 SVGAGI. This CDR3 has 15 amino acids. The trim removed 0 bases at V and 4 bases at J, leaving 1 base unmatched. The CDR3 spells CASSYSGQGAYEQYF. The CDR3 region has the DNA TGTGCCAGCAGTTACTCGGGACAGGGGGCGTACGAGCAGTACTTC.

V and J are TRBV28 and TRBJ2-2, with 12 bases that match TRBD1. The CDR3 length is 15 residues. Losses at the gene ends were 8 bases for V and 5 bases for J; bases not matched to a gene: 6. In germline, CDR1 is MDHEN, CDR2 SYDVKM. The DNA for the CDR3 is TGTGCCAGCTCGGGACAGGGGGCCCGAACCGGGGAGCTGTTTTTT. Residues: CASSGQGARTGELFF.

This chain links TRBV28 with TRBJ1-1, with D perhaps TRBD1 (5 bases). The CDR3 contains 15 residues. Germline V gene data show CDR1 as MDHEN and CDR2 as SYDVKM. Trimming left V 3 bases short and J 1 base short, with 12 bases between. The CDR3 nucleotides read TGTGCCAGCAGTTTCTCCTTCACAGGGAACACTGAAGCTTTCTTT. Its protein product is CASSFSFTGNTEAFF.

The gene calls are TRBV19 and TRBJ2-4; 8 positions match TRBD1. This CDR3 has 16 residues. V gave up 4 bases and J gave up 0 bases; unmatched junction bases: 5. CDR1 is LNHDA, CDR2 SQIVND, per germline (reference sequence). CDR3 nucleotide sequence: TGTGCCAGTAGTACCGGGACAGGACTAGCCAAAAACATTCAGTACTTC. Translating gives CASSTGTGLAKNIQYF.

The genes are TRBV11-2 and TRBJ2-1; possible D gene TRBD2, 5 bases. Germline CDR1 reads SGHAT; CDR2 reads FQNNGV. The V gene lost 1 base and the J gene lost 6 bases, with 7 bases spanning the gap. This CDR3 is 13 amino acids long. CDR3 sequence: CASSLVTSNEQFF. CDR3 DNA sequence: TGTGCCAGCAGCTTAGTAACTAGCAATGAGCAGTTCTTC.

This clone was seen just once. The chain joins TRBV4-2 to TRBJ2-7; weak D call: TRBD1 (6 bases). Trimming took 0 bases from V and 2 from J, leaving 8 bases between them. The CDR3 spans 14 residues. From germline, CDR1 is LGHNA and CDR2 YNFKEQ. The CDR3 region is CASSQDWGPYEQYF. Written as DNA, the CDR3 is TGTGCCAGCAGCCAAGATTGGGGGCCCTACGAGCAGTACTTC.

This chain joins TRBV4-1 and TRBJ2-7; 7 nucleotides match TRBD2. The CDR3 extends over 13 amino acids. Trimming removed 5 bases from V and 9 bases from J; junction bases left unmatched: 10. Germline V gene sequence: CDR1 MGHRA, CDR2 YSYEKL. CDR3 sequence reads: CASSSFTSAPQYF. CDR3 in DNA: TGCGCCAGCAGCTCATTTACTAGCGCGCCGCAGTACTTC.